This T cell receptor (beta chain) comes out of a study of T cells in Graves' hyperthyroidism and ophthalmopathy. Broader study findings: With a median lead of approximately six months before onset, the model predicted ophthalmopathy.

CDR3 length equals 11 residues. Germline assignment: CDR1 SGHVS and CDR2 FQNEAQ. Isolation of PBMCs was performed on 8 to 10 ml fresh peripheral blood. As to this clonotype: The antigen is undetermined. The germline gene is not matched at one end of the junction; a read error may be the cause.

RNA transcripts were the template for amplifying TCR beta CDR3 regions. Using the HTBI primer set, a first-round RT-PCR was run on the TCR CDR3. TCRdb redid the calling of the multiplex PCR reads with MiXCR, one entry per CDR3 protein. This sample has 500,000 to 600,000 distinct CDR3 sequences, with over 15% found just once. This TCR was recovered from a woman aged 18 to 35 with Graves' hyperthyroidism. V gene TRBV7-8 combines with J gene TRBJ2-7; no clear D. The sample was blood. CDR3 coding DNA: TGTGCCAGCAGCTCAAGGTACGGGCAGTACTTC. This gives the protein CASSSRYGQYF. Together with reference TRBV7-8 and TRBJ2-7, the CDR3 gives the full variable domain: GAGVSQSPRYKVAKRGQDVALRCDPISGHVSLFWYQQALGQGPEFLTYFQNEAQLDKSGLPSDRFFAERPEGSVSTLKIQRTQQEDSAVYLCASSSRYGQYFGPGTRLTVT.